The clone carrying this TCR beta chain was counted once. The record originates from a study of shared clonotypes between healthy human individuals. Profiling relied on immunoSEQ multiplex PCR, and the TCRdb table lists in-frame clones only, not all of them. The sample records about 2 million clones, 85% to 95% being singletons. V lost 1 base, J lost 1 base, and 11 bases lay in between. The CDR3 runs to 15 residues. Germline-derived CDR1 and CDR2 are GTSNPN and SVGIG (reference sequence). This sequence originates from a man aged 18-30 years in good health. The V and J genes are TRBV30 and TRBJ1-5, with TRBD1 as a possible D gene (6 bases). Sequenced: naive CD4+ T cells sorted from blood. Subset meaning: CD45RA+ positively selected. Written as DNA, the CDR3 is TGTGCCTGGAGTGCAGGGGTGTGGAGCAATCAGCCCCAGCATTTT. Amino acids: CAWSAGVWSNQPQHF.